This T cell receptor beta chain is drawn from a study of blood T cell repertoires in COVID-19. Across the whole study: Collection of acute and convalescent COVID-19 samples took place in the United States, Italy and Spain. Sample material is recorded as cDNA or gDNA derived from T cells, B-cell-depleted T cells, or PBMCs.

Authors' data handling: Nucleated cell counts were estimated from reference gene primer amplification. Assay used: immunoSEQ multiplex PCR; TCRdb lists only in-frame clones, some missing. V and J calls and clone size are given by that table; D and trimming were obtained from the DNA. Seen here are approximately 150,000 clones, less than 90% observed once, and the top ten hold roughly 4.1%. The sequence was collected from a woman aged 65 to 85 with acute or convalescent COVID-19. The sample consisted of peripheral blood.

CDR3 residues: CASSQEARAYGYTF. The DNA of the CDR3 is TGTGCCAGCAGCCAAGAGGCCAGGGCCTATGGCTACACCTTC. V gene TRBV14 combines with J gene TRBJ1-2; perhaps TRBD1 as D (5 bases). Germline V gives CDR1 SGHDN, CDR2 FVKESK. V was clipped by 0 bases and J by 4 bases, with 9 bases between them. The CDR3 contains 14 residues.